The clone carrying this T cell receptor beta chain was observed a handful of times. The germline V gene has CDR1 SEHNR and CDR2 FQNEAQ (reference sequence). The CDR3 loop spans 18 amino acids. J was trimmed by 6 bases and V by 5 bases; bases with no gene match: 18. This sample is part of a study of human T cells and chemical hapten exposure. For the study at large: Upper-back patch tests with 0.01% DPC were read at 6 days.

Stated time point: pre-sensitization, week 0. Regarding treatment: therapeutic diphenylcyclopropenone sensitization with weekly scalp DPC. Blood draws preceded each patch test application. It was from unfractionated whole blood that total RNA was extracted. Library preparation tagged each individual cDNA molecule with a unique molecular identifier. TCRdb re-analysed the RACE reads in MiXCR, keeping a single row per CDR3 protein. Of more than 250,000 distinct CDR3 sequences detected, 7.7% appear once; the ten largest clones hold roughly 1.2%. This sequence originates from a man between 18 and 35 years old with alopecia areata. Some clones in this sample may be carry-over from other donors' samples. The sequencing here drew on whole blood, taken in connection with sensitization to the hapten diphenylcyclopropenone (DPC). The chain joins TRBV7-9 to TRBJ1-4; 7 bases align to TRBD1. DNA for the CDR3: TGTGCCAGCAGCGCGAAGATAACAGGGACAGTTTTAGATGAAAAACTGTTTTTT. This translates into CASSAKITGTVLDEKLFF.